This TCR beta chain emerged from a study of blood T cell repertoires in COVID-19. V gave up 1 base and J gave up 2 bases; unmatched junction bases: 2. The CDR3 is 16 residues long. The germline gives CDR1 SGHNT, CDR2 YENEEA. Produced via immunoSEQ multiplex PCR; TCRdb's table is partial and in-frame only. The table has about 140,000 clones, 76% seen once. The source of this sequence is a woman over 75 with active or convalescent COVID-19. The chain couples TRBV11-3 to TRBJ2-3; 11 bases agree with TRBD2. Sequences were obtained from peripheral blood. CDR3 DNA sequence: TGTGCCAGCAGCTTAGGGGGACTAGCGGTCACAGATACGCAGTATTTT. Amino acids: CASSLGGLAVTDTQYF.